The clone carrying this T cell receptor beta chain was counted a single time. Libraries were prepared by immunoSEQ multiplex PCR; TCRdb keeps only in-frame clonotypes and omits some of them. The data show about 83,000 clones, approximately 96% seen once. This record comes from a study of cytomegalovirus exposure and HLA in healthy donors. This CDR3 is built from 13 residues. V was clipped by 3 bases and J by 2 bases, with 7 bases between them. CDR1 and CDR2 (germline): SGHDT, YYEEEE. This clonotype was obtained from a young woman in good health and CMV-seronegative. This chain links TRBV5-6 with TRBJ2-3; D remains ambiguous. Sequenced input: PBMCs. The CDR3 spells CASSWANTDTQYF. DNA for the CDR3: TGTGCCAGCAGCTGGGCGAACACAGATACGCAGTATTTT.